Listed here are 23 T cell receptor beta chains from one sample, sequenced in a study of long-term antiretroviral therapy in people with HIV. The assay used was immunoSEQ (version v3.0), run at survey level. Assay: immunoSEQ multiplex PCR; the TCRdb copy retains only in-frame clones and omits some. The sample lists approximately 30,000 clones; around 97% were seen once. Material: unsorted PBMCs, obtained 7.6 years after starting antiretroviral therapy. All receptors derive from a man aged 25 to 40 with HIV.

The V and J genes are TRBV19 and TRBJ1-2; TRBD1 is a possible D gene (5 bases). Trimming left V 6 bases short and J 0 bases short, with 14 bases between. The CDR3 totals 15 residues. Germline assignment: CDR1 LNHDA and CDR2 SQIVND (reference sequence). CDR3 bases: TGTGCCAGTAGCCAAGGGGTTAGGGCTAACTATGGCTACACCTTC. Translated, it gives CASSQGVRANYGYTF.

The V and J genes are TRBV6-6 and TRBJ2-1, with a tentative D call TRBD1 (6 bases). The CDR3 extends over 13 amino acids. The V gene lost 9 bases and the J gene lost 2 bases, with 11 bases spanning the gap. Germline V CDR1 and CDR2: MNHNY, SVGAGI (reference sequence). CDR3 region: CASLRGTYNEQFF. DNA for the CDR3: TGTGCCAGTCTCAGGGGAACCTACAATGAGCAGTTCTTC.

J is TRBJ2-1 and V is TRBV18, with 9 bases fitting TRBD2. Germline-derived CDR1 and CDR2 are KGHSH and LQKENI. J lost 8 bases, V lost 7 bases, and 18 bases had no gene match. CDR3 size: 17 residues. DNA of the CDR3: TGTGCCAGCTTTCACCCCCAGACTAGCGGCAATTGGGATGAGCAGTTCTTC. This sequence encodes CASFHPQTSGNWDEQFF.

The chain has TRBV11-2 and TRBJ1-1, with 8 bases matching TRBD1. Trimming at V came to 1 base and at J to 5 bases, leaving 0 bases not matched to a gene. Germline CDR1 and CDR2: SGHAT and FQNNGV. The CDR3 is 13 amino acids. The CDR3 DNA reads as TGTGCCAGCAGCTTAGGGGACAGGACTGAAGCTTTCTTT. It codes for CASSLGDRTEAFF.

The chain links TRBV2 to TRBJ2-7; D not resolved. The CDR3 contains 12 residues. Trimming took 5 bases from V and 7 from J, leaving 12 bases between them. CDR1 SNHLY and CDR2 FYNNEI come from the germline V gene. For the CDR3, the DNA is TGTGCCAGCAGTATGGGGTTGGAAGAGCAGTACTTC. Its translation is CASSMGLEEQYF.

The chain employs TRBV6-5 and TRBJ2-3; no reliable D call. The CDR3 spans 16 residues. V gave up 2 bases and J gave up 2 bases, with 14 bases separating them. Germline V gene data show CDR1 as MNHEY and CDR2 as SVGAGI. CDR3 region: CASSYNGRALTDTQYF. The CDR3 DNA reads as TGTGCCAGCAGTTACAACGGACGAGCCCTCACAGATACGCAGTATTTT.

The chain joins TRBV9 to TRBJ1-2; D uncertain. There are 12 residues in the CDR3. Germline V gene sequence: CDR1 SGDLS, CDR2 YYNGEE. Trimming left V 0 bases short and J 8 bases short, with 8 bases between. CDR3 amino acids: CASSVGGRGYTF. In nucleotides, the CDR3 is TGTGCCAGCAGCGTAGGTGGCAGGGGCTACACCTTC. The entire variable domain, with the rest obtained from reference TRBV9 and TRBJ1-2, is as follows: DSGVTQTPKHLITATGQRVTLRCSPRSGDLSVYWYQQSLDQGLQFLIQYYNGEERAKGNILERFSAQQFPDLHSELNLSSLELGDSALYFCASSVGGRGYTFGSGTRLTVV.

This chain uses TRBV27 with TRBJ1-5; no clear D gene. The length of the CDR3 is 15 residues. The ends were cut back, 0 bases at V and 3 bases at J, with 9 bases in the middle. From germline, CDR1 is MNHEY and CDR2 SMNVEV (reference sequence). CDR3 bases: TGTGCCAGCAGTTTATCAAACAGTGCCAATCAGCCCCAGCATTTT. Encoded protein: CASSLSNSANQPQHF.

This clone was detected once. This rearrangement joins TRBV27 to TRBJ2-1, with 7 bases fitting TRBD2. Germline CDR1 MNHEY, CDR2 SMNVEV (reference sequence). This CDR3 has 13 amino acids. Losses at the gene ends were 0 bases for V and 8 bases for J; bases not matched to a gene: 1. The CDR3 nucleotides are TGTGCCAGCAGTTTATCGACTAGCTATGAGCAGTTCTTC. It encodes CASSLSTSYEQFF.

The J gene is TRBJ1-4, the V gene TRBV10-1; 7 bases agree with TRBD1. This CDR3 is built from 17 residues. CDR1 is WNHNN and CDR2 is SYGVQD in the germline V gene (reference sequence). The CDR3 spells CDLPGRTGLTTNEKLFF. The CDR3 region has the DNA TGCGACCTCCCAGGCCGGACAGGACTAACAACTAATGAAAAACTGTTTTTT.

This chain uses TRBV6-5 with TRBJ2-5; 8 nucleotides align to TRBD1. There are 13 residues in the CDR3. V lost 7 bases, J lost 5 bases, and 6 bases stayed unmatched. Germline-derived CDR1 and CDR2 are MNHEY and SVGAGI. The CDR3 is CASTRTGTETQYF. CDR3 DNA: TGTGCCAGCACTAGGACAGGGACGGAGACCCAGTACTTC.

Written as DNA, the CDR3 is TGTGCCAGCAGCTCGGCCGGGACAGGGACCTCTGGAAACACCATATATTTT. Residues: CASSSAGTGTSGNTIYF. This chain uses TRBV7-9 with TRBJ1-3, with 9 bases that match TRBD1. CDR1 and CDR2 (germline): SEHNR, FQNEAQ (reference sequence). V was pared by 4 bases and J by 0 bases, with 7 bases of the junction left unmatched. This CDR3 is built from 17 residues.

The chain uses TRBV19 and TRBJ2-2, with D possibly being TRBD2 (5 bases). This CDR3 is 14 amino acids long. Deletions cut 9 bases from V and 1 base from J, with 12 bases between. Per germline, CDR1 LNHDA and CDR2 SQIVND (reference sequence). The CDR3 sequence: CASRRSGNTGELFF. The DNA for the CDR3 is TGTGCCAGCAGAAGAAGCGGGAACACCGGGGAGCTGTTTTTT.

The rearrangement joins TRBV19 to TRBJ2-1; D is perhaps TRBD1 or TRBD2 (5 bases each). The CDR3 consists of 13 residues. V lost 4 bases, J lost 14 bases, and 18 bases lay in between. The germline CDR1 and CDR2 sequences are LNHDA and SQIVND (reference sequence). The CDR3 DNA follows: TGTGCCAGTAGTAGGTCCGGGGACGCCGTGAAGTTCTTC. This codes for CASSRSGDAVKFF.

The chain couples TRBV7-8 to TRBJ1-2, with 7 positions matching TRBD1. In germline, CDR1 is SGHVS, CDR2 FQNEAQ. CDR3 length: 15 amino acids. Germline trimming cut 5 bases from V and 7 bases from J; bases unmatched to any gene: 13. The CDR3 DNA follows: TGTGCCAGCAGCCCGGAGGCGATAGGGGGCGTTGGCTACACCTTC. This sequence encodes CASSPEAIGGVGYTF.

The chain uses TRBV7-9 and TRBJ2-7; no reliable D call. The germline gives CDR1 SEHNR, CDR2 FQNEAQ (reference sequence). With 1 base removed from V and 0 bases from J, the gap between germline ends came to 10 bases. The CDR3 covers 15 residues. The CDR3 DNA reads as TGTGCCAGCAGCTTAGAGGGCCGCCCCTCCTACGAGCAGTACTTC. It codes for CASSLEGRPSYEQYF.

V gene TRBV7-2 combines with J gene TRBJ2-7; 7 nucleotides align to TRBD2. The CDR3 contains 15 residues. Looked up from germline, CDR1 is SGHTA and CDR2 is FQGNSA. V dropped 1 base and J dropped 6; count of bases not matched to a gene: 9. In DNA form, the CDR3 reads TGTGCCAGCAGCTTAGTGGTGGGAGGGAGGGTCGAGCAGTACTTC. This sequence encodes CASSLVVGGRVEQYF.

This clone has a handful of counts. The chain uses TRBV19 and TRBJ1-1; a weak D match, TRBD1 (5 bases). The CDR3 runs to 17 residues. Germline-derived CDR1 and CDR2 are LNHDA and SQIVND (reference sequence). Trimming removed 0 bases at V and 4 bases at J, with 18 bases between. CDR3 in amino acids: CASSIDEGALRGTEAFF. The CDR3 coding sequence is TGTGCCAGTAGTATAGATGAAGGGGCGCTTCGGGGCACTGAAGCTTTCTTT.

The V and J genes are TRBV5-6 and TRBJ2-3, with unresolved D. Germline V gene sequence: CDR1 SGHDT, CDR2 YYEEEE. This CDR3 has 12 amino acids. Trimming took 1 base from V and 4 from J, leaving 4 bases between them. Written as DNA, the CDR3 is TGTGCCAGCAGCTTGTCTGCAGATACGCAGTATTTT. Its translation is CASSLSADTQYF.

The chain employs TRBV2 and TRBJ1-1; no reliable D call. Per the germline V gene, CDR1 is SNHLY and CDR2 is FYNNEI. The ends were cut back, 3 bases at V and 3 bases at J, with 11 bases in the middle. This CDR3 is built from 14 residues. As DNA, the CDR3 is TGTGCCAGCAGTGATAAAACCGCGGACACTGAAGCTTTCTTT. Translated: CASSDKTADTEAFF.

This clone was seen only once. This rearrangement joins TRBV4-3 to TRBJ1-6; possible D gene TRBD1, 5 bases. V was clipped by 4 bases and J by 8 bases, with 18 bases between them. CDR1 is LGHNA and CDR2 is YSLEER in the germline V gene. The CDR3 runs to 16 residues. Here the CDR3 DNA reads TGCGCCAGCAGCCCCGGTGGGGCAGGGCTTCATTCACCCCTCCACTTT. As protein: CASSPGGAGLHSPLHF.

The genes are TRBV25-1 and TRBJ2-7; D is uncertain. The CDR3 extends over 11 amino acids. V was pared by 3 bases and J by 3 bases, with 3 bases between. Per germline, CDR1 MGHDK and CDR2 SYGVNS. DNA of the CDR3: TGTGCCAGCAGTGAGGGCTACGAGCAGTACTTC. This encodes CASSEGYEQYF.

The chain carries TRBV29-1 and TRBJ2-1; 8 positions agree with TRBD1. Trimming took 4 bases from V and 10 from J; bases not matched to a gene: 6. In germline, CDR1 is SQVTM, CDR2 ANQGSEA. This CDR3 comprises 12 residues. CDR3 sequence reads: CSVGRAGGEQFF. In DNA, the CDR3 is TGCAGCGTTGGGAGGGCAGGGGGCGAGCAGTTCTTC.